This T cell receptor beta chain was captured by sequencing in a study of T cell clones after liver transplantation. In the study overall: Tolerance: complete withdrawal held at least one year, liver enzymes staying within twice normal.

Data came from immunoSEQ multiplex PCR; TCRdb stores just in-frame clones and leaves some out. The table shows about 16,000 clones, with 85% to 95% occurring only once. From germline, CDR1 is MNHEY and CDR2 SMNVEV (reference sequence). With 3 bases removed from V and 0 bases from J, the gap between germline ends came to 22 bases. The CDR3 is 19 residues long. The sequence was collected from a human donor who received a liver transplant. The specimen was CD8+ T cells from blood, collected before liver transplant. The rearrangement joins TRBV27 to TRBJ2-3; D may be TRBD2 (6 bases). The CDR3 sequence: CASSFFIGLASPSTDTQYF. CDR3 DNA sequence: TGTGCCAGCAGTTTCTTCATCGGGCTAGCGAGCCCCAGCACAGATACGCAGTATTTT.